The next 22 T cell receptor beta chains were all read from a single sample in a study of vaccination and CD4 T cells after COVID-19. Sample treatment: roughly 10-day PBMC culture with coronavirus spike peptide pools or control peptides (ViraFEST assay). What these receptors recognize is not known. CD4+ T cells that had been cultured provided DNA sequenced with the Oncomine TCR Beta short-read assay. One entry per CDR3 protein, called by TCRdb with MiXCR from the PCR reads. The profile covers 16,000 or so distinct CDR3 sequences, with under 65% appearing a single time and about 4% taken by the ten largest. This specimen was CD4+ T cells from blood, cultured in vitro, taken before SARS-CoV-2 vaccination. The source of these receptors is a human donor who had recovered from COVID-19.

The CDR3: CASSLEPPGGYTF. DNA for the CDR3: TGTGCCAGCAGCTTAGAGCCCCCGGGCGGCTACACCTTC. V gene TRBV7-2 combines with J gene TRBJ1-2, with D unclear. V gave up 1 base and J gave up 8 bases, with 11 bases separating them. Germline lookup yields CDR1 SGHTA and CDR2 FQGNSA. This CDR3 is built from 13 residues.

CDR3 sequence: CASRTRQGNYEQYF. In DNA, the CDR3 is TGTGCCAGCAGGACGAGACAGGGCAACTACGAGCAGTACTTC. The chain has TRBV6-1 and TRBJ2-7, with 7 bases identical to TRBD1. Germline V gene sequence: CDR1 MNHNS, CDR2 SASEGT. Trimming at V came to 6 bases and at J to 3 bases, leaving 8 bases not matched to a gene. CDR3 length: 14 amino acids.

The table lists this clonotype with a count of one. This chain links TRBV12-3 or TRBV12-4 with TRBJ1-1, with a tentative D call TRBD1 (5 bases). Trimming removed 2 bases at V and 2 bases at J, with 9 bases between. The CDR3 has 14 residues. In DNA form, the CDR3 reads TGTGCCAGCAGTTTATACGGGGGAAACACTGAAGCTTTCTTT. Its protein product is CASSLYGGNTEAFF.

This clonotype appeared a few times. The rearrangement joins TRBV6-1 to TRBJ1-5; 7 bases are a match to TRBD1. CDR1 is MNHNS and CDR2 is SASEGT in the germline V gene. Unmatched junction bases numbered 6, after V lost 7 bases and J lost 3 bases. The CDR3 is made up of 14 amino acids. CDR3 DNA sequence: TGTGCCAGCAAAACAGGGGCCCTCAATCAGCCCCAGCATTTT. It translates to CASKTGALNQPQHF.

The genes are TRBV20-1 and TRBJ1-1; TRBD1 is a possible D gene (6 bases). In germline, CDR1 is DFQATT, CDR2 SNEGSKA (reference sequence). The germline V and J ends were trimmed by 1 base and 3 bases, with 15 bases remaining between them. The CDR3 sequence is 15 residues long. The CDR3 protein is CSARVRLQGHTEAFF. The DNA for the CDR3 is TGCAGTGCTAGAGTCCGGTTACAGGGCCACACTGAAGCTTTCTTT.

This clonotype was observed a handful of times. The chain is built from TRBV15 and TRBJ2-3; D is possibly TRBD2 (6 bases). V gave up 5 bases and J gave up 6 bases, with 18 bases separating them. Germline CDR1 LNHNV, CDR2 YYDKDF (reference sequence). CDR3 length: 15 residues. CDR3 in amino acids: CATSGTGGPRDTQYF. The DNA for the CDR3 is TGTGCCACCAGCGGGACTGGAGGGCCTAGGGATACGCAGTATTTT.

This chain connects TRBV6-2 or TRBV6-3 to TRBJ2-2; no firm D call. V lost 10 bases and J lost 4, with 10 bases in between. This CDR3 comprises 12 residues. CDR1 is MNHEY, CDR2 SVGEGT, per germline. This CDR3 is CATLWVTGELFF. CDR3 nucleotides: TGTGCCACCCTATGGGTCACCGGGGAGCTGTTTTTT.

A few counts support this clonotype. The chain combines TRBV24-1 with TRBJ1-5, with a weak D call TRBD1 (5 bases). Trimming removed 4 bases from V and 3 bases from J, with 12 bases in between. Germline assignment: CDR1 KGHDR and CDR2 SFDVKD. The CDR3 sequence is 15 residues long. In DNA, the CDR3 is TGTGCCACCAGTGACACTGGGACGGCCAATCAGCCCCAGCATTTT. Protein sequence: CATSDTGTANQPQHF.

This clonotype occurred a few times. The rearrangement uses TRBV20-1 and TRBJ1-2, with 7 nucleotides matching TRBD1. The trim removed 6 bases at V and 2 bases at J, leaving 6 bases unmatched. The CDR3 spans 13 residues. Germline V gives CDR1 DFQATT, CDR2 SNEGSKA (reference sequence). For the CDR3, the DNA is TGCAGTGCCACCACGACAGGGAACTATGGCTACACCTTC. Translated: CSATTTGNYGYTF.

This rearrangement joins TRBV6-5 to TRBJ2-1; weak D call: TRBD2 (5 bases). CDR1 MNHEY and CDR2 SVGAGI come from the germline V gene. With 3 bases removed from V and 12 bases from J, the gap between germline ends came to 21 bases. CDR3 size: 15 residues. CDR3 amino acids: CASSYSPGVAYRQFF. The CDR3 DNA reads TGTGCCAGCAGTTATTCCCCCGGTGTAGCGTACCGGCAGTTCTTC.

In its sample, this clonotype was seen once. This chain uses TRBV7-9 with TRBJ1-3, with a possible D match to TRBD1 (5 bases). The CDR3 covers 19 residues. Deletions cut 4 bases from V and 4 bases from J, with 26 bases between. Per the germline V gene, CDR1 is SEHNR and CDR2 is FQNEAQ (reference sequence). For the CDR3, the DNA is TGTGCCAGCAGCTATTTCGCCGGGGGGGTGGCTACGCAAGGAAACACCATATATTTT. It codes for CASSYFAGGVATQGNTIYF.

V and J are TRBV5-6 and TRBJ1-6, with D maybe TRBD1 (6 bases). CDR1 SGHDT and CDR2 YYEEEE come from the germline V gene. With 4 bases removed from V and 2 bases from J, the gap between germline ends came to 13 bases. There are 16 residues in the CDR3. CDR3 region: CASSPGQGTYNSPLHF. For the CDR3, the DNA is TGTGCCAGCAGCCCGGGTCAGGGGACCTATAATTCACCCCTCCACTTT. The full variable domain, its missing parts supplied by reference TRBV5-6 and TRBJ1-6, is DAGVTQSPTHLIKTRGQQVTLRCSPKSGHDTVSWYQQALGQGPQFIFQYYEEEERQRGNFPDRFSGHQFPNYSSELNVNALLLGDSALYLCASSPGQGTYNSPLHFGNGTRLTVT.

The genes are TRBV6-2 or TRBV6-3 and TRBJ2-4; 10 bases are shared with TRBD1. V trimming: 6 bases; J trimming: 6 bases; junction bases outside the gene matches: 11. The CDR3 has 16 amino acids. Germline CDR1 and CDR2: MNHEY and SVGEGT. The chain's CDR3 is CASRFTGTGVGNIQYF. CDR3 sequence (DNA): TGTGCCAGCAGGTTCACCGGGACAGGGGTCGGAAACATTCAGTACTTC.

The V and J genes are TRBV27 and TRBJ2-7, with unresolved D. The CDR3 covers 11 residues. Trimming took off 0 bases at V and 4 bases at J, with 1 base between the two ends. CDR1 is MNHEY, CDR2 SMNVEV, per germline (reference sequence). CDR3 sequence: CASSLSYEQYF. As DNA, the CDR3 is TGTGCCAGCAGTTTATCATACGAGCAGTACTTC.

The chain employs TRBV6-1 and TRBJ2-4, with D tentatively TRBD1 (6 bases). The germline V gene encodes CDR1 MNHNS and CDR2 SASEGT. V was clipped by 8 bases and J by 8 bases, with 16 bases between them. This CDR3 comprises 13 residues. CDR3 residues: CASRRGSLDIQYF. CDR3 nucleotides: TGTGCCAGCCGAAGGGGGTCCCTGGACATTCAGTACTTC.

The J gene is TRBJ2-5, the V gene TRBV7-9, with 8 bases lining up with TRBD1. Trimming at V came to 1 base and at J to 3 bases, leaving 1 base not matched to a gene. Germline CDR1 reads SEHNR; CDR2 reads FQNEAQ (reference sequence). The CDR3 loop spans 14 amino acids. CDR3 bases: TGTGCCAGCAGCTTAGGGACAGGGAAAGAGACCCAGTACTTC. This encodes CASSLGTGKETQYF.

This clonotype was observed a handful of times. V gene TRBV19 combines with J gene TRBJ2-7; 7 positions agree with TRBD1. The CDR3 has 16 residues. J lost 4 bases, V lost 2 bases, and 11 bases had no gene match. The V gene's germline CDR1 is LNHDA and CDR2 SQIVND (reference sequence). The CDR3, as DNA: TGTGCCAGTAGTATAATGTTTCGACAGGGTTTGTACGAGCAGTACTTC. Translation: CASSIMFRQGLYEQYF.

J is TRBJ2-1 and V is TRBV6-2 or TRBV6-3; possible D gene TRBD2, 6 bases. V was shortened by 0 bases and J by 9 bases, with 12 bases between the two germline ends. The germline gives CDR1 MNHEY, CDR2 SVGEGT. This CDR3 has 14 amino acids. CDR3 sequence (DNA): TGTGCCAGCAGTTACTCGGACTACCGAGGTGAGCAGTTCTTC. Protein sequence: CASSYSDYRGEQFF.

This clonotype appeared a few times. The gene calls are TRBV6-5 and TRBJ1-2; no reliable D call. The germline gives CDR1 MNHEY, CDR2 SVGAGI. Trimming stripped 3 bases from V and 0 bases from J, with 11 bases between. The CDR3 consists of 15 residues. CDR3 DNA: TGTGCCAGCAGTTATACGAGTGCTCCTAACTATGGCTACACCTTC. This codes for CASSYTSAPNYGYTF.

The rearrangement links TRBV6-2 or TRBV6-3 to TRBJ1-6; D is undetermined. The germline CDR1 and CDR2 sequences are MNHEY and SVGEGT. Trimming pared 6 bases from V and 7 bases from J, leaving 7 bases between. This CDR3 has 12 amino acids. CDR3 protein: CASSPVNSPLHF. CDR3 DNA sequence: TGTGCCAGCAGCCCTGTGAATTCACCCCTCCACTTT.

The V gene is TRBV6-1, the J gene TRBJ2-7; 12 bases are shared with TRBD1. The CDR3 contains 13 residues. Germline trimming cut 8 bases from V and 2 bases from J; bases unmatched to any gene: 1. CDR1 and CDR2 from the germline V gene are MNHNS and SASEGT. CDR3 loop: CASRDRGPYEQYF. CDR3 sequence (DNA): TGTGCCAGCCGGGACAGGGGGCCCTACGAGCAGTACTTC.

Details on this clonotype: At one of its ends the junction is not consistent with the germline gene, which may arise from a read error. The V and J genes are TRBV11-2 and TRBJ2-7, with D tentatively TRBD2 (5 bases). The CDR3 is made up of 14 amino acids. Germline V gives CDR1 SGHAT, CDR2 FQNNGV. In DNA form, the CDR3 reads TGTGCCAGCAGCTTAGCAGGAGGCGCCTCAGATGTAAACTTC. Its protein is CASSLAGGASDVNF.